The TCR beta chain described here comes from a study of cytomegalovirus exposure and HLA in healthy donors. Use of 60 Vbeta and 13 Jbeta primers characterized the PCR. Measured with immunoSEQ multiplex PCR; TCRdb has only the in-frame clones, and not every one. The sample has approximately 150,000 clones; more than 65% are singletons. Study-wide results and limits: The authors assumed roughly uniform sequencing depth across donors for presence/absence analyses.

The trim removed 6 bases at V and 1 base at J, leaving 8 bases unmatched. The CDR3 consists of 18 residues. Germline CDR1 and CDR2: MNHEY and SMNVEV (reference sequence). This clone turned up a few times. The target antigen is unknown. This TCR was recovered from a young woman in good health and CMV-seronegative. The rearrangement joins TRBV27 to TRBJ2-1; TRBD2 agrees at 14 bases. Material for sequencing was PBMCs. The CDR3 bases are TGTGCCAGCAGCAGGGGACTAGCGGGAGCGGGGTCCTACAATGAGCAGTTCTTC. It specifies CASSRGLAGAGSYNEQFF.